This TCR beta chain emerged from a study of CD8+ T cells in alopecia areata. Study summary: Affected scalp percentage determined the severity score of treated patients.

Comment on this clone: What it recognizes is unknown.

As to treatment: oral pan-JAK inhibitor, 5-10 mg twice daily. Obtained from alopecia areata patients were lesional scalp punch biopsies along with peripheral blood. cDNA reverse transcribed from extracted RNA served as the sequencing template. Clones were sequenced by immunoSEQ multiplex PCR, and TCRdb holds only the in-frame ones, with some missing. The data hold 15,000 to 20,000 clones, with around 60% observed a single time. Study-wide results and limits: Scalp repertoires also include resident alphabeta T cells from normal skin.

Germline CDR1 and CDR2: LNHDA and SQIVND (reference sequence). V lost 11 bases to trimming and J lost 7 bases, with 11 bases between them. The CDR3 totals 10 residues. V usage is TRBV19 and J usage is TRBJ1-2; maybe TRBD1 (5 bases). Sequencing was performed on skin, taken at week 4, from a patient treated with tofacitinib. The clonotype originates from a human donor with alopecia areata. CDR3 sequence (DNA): TGTGCCCCATGGGGGACTGGCTACACCTTC. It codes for CAPWGTGYTF. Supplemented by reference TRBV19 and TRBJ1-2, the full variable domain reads DGGITQSPKYLFRKEGQNVTLSCEQNLNHDAMYWYRQDPGQGLRLIYYSQIVNDFQKGDIAEGYSVSREKKESFPLTVTSAQKNPTAFYLCAPWGTGYTFGSGTRLTVV.